A single sample is the source of the 30 T cell receptor beta chains below, sequenced in a study of Ad26.COV2.S vaccination and SARS-CoV-2 variants. As to treatment: roughly 20 received Ad26.COV2.S at low or high dose, single or two shots; about 5 received placebo; per-sample allocation not given. Day 63 following the first vaccine or placebo injection was when the samples were taken. The assay was immunoSEQ multiplex PCR, and TCRdb's table has in-frame clones only and misses some. Counted here are 360,000 or so clones, approximately 90% occurring once; the ten biggest clones make up 1.5% to 2%. The source material was peripheral blood, sampled in a trial of Ad26.COV2.S vaccine versus placebo. These receptors were taken from a person between 18 and 60 years old who received the Ad26.COV2.S COVID-19 vaccine or a placebo.

The V call is TRBV15, the J call TRBJ1-3; perhaps TRBD1 as D (6 bases). V gave up 1 base and J gave up 4 bases, with 14 bases separating them. The CDR3 is 16 residues long. CDR1 LNHNV and CDR2 YYDKDF come from the germline V gene (reference sequence). The chain's CDR3 is CATSRALQGAGNTIYF. The CDR3 region has the DNA TGTGCCACCAGCAGAGCCCTACAGGGCGCCGGAAACACCATATATTTT.

The chain combines TRBV5-1 with TRBJ2-7, with 11 bases matching TRBD2. V trimming: 0 bases; J trimming: 6 bases; junction bases outside the gene matches: 11. Germline lookup yields CDR1 SGHRS and CDR2 YFSETQ. The CDR3 is 17 residues long. CDR3 sequence reads: CASSLGLAGGRSSEQYF. Written as DNA, the CDR3 is TGCGCCAGCAGCTTGGGCCTAGCGGGAGGCCGAAGCTCCGAGCAGTACTTC.

The V and J genes are TRBV5-1 and TRBJ1-1; D perhaps matches TRBD1 (6 bases). Germline V CDR1 and CDR2: SGHRS, YFSETQ. CDR3 length: 11 amino acids. V was cut by 2 bases and J by 12 bases, with 11 bases left in between. For the CDR3, the DNA is TGCGCCAGCAGCTTTAAGGGGGAAACTTTCTTT. Encoded protein: CASSFKGETFF.

The chain recombines TRBV6-6 with TRBJ2-7; D unclear. Trimming took off 6 bases at V and 10 bases at J, with 16 bases between the two ends. CDR3 length: 12 residues. Germline CDR1 MNHNY, CDR2 SVGAGI (reference sequence). CDR3 bases: TGTGCCAGCAGCCTCGAAGTAGCACGCCAGTACTTC. Protein sequence: CASSLEVARQYF.

The V and J genes are TRBV2 and TRBJ2-3; 9 bases map to TRBD1. The ends lost 7 bases at V and 6 bases at J; junction bases unmatched: 8. Germline V gene data show CDR1 as SNHLY and CDR2 as FYNNEI. CDR3 length equals 14 residues. CDR3 nucleotide sequence: TGTGCCAGCAAACTACAGGGGGCGTCGGATACGCAGTATTTT. It translates to CASKLQGASDTQYF.

The rearrangement links TRBV10-2 to TRBJ1-2; D unresolved. Germline V gene lookup returns CDR1 WSHSY and CDR2 SAAADI. The CDR3 is made up of 12 amino acids. Trimming removed 4 bases at V and 4 bases at J, with 7 bases between. CDR3 sequence: CASSAEFYGYTF. In DNA form, the CDR3 reads TGCGCCAGCAGTGCAGAGTTCTATGGCTACACCTTC.

The rearrangement links TRBV7-8 to TRBJ1-5, with TRBD1 identical over 7 bases. J was trimmed by 7 bases and V by 2 bases; bases with no gene match: 5. The CDR3 is 14 amino acids. Looked up from germline, CDR1 is SGHVS and CDR2 is FQNEAQ. In DNA form, the CDR3 reads TGTGCCAGCAGCTTAAGTACAGGGGACCAGCCCCAGCATTTT. Translation gives CASSLSTGDQPQHF.

This clone showed up just once. The V and J genes are TRBV6-6 and TRBJ1-3; 7 bases line up with TRBD1. The V gene's germline CDR1 is MNHNY and CDR2 SVGAGI (reference sequence). CDR3 length: 17 residues. The trim removed 5 bases at V and 3 bases at J, leaving 13 bases unmatched. In nucleotides, the CDR3 is TGTGCCAGCAGTCCGATTGTTACAGGGGAGGATGGAAACACCATATATTTT. Translating it yields CASSPIVTGEDGNTIYF.

Only one count was recorded for this clone. The chain has TRBV4-2 and TRBJ2-1; 7 nucleotides line up with TRBD2. After removal of 2 bases from V and 4 bases from J, the junction contained 8 bases not matched to a gene. From germline, CDR1 is LGHNA and CDR2 YNFKEQ. The CDR3 length is 16 residues. The CDR3 spells CASSQPGTTGYNEQFF. DNA for the CDR3: TGTGCCAGCAGCCAACCCGGGACTACTGGTTACAATGAGCAGTTCTTC.

The chain couples TRBV5-1 to TRBJ2-3; 8 nucleotides match TRBD2. The CDR3 extends over 17 amino acids. Germline-derived CDR1 and CDR2 are SGHRS and YFSETQ. Trimming cost V 4 bases and J 0 bases; bases outside gene matches: 10. CDR3 nucleotide sequence: TGCGCCAGCAGCCCACTACTAGCGGCGGCTAGCACAGATACGCAGTATTTT. This sequence encodes CASSPLLAAASTDTQYF. Complete variable domain (other parts from reference TRBV5-1 and TRBJ2-3): KAGVTQTPRYLIKTRGQQVTLSCSPISGHRSVSWYQQTPGQGLQFLFEYFSETQRNKGNFPGRFSGRQFSNSRSEMNVSTLELGDSALYLCASSPLLAAASTDTQYFGPGTRLTVL.

The rearrangement joins TRBV30 to TRBJ2-2; D unclear. V lost 8 bases and J 2 bases, leaving 12 bases between the germline ends. The CDR3 totals 13 residues. Germline loops: CDR1 GTSNPN, CDR2 SVGIG (reference sequence). In DNA, the CDR3 is TGTGCCGGGATTTGGGGTAACACCGGGGAGCTGTTTTTT. It translates to CAGIWGNTGELFF.

The V call is TRBV2, the J call TRBJ2-1, with 11 nucleotides matching TRBD2. The CDR3 is 18 residues long. Looked up from germline, CDR1 is SNHLY and CDR2 is FYNNEI. The V and J ends lost 6 bases and 7 bases, in that order; junction bases with no gene match: 17. The CDR3: CASSLWGLAAGGGNEQFF. The DNA of the CDR3 is TGTGCCAGCAGCCTTTGGGGACTAGCGGCTGGGGGGGGTAATGAGCAGTTCTTC.

The J gene is TRBJ2-7, the V gene TRBV15, with D uncertain. Trimming shortened V by 9 bases and J by 0 bases, and 15 bases separated the two germline ends. Germline values: CDR1 LNHNV, CDR2 YYDKDF (reference sequence). CDR3 length: 14 residues. The CDR3 is CATRSLISSYEQYF. CDR3 nucleotide sequence: TGTGCCACGCGTTCTTTAATTAGCTCCTACGAGCAGTACTTC. Combining the CDR3 with reference TRBV15 and TRBJ2-7 gives the whole variable domain DAMVIQNPRYQVTQFGKPVTLSCSQTLNHNVMYWYQQKSSQAPKLLFHYYDKDFNNEADTPDNFQSRRPNTSFCFLDIRSPGLGDTAMYLCATRSLISSYEQYFGPGTRLTVT.

This chain links TRBV30 with TRBJ1-1; TRBD1 aligns across 7 bases. The CDR3 extends over 13 amino acids. Germline loops: CDR1 GTSNPN, CDR2 SVGIG (reference sequence). V was pared by 2 bases and J by 4 bases, with 4 bases of the junction left unmatched. The CDR3: CAWSPSGGTEAFF. CDR3 DNA sequence: TGTGCCTGGAGTCCTTCAGGGGGCACTGAAGCTTTCTTT.

This chain uses TRBV15 with TRBJ2-1, with 7 positions matching TRBD1. The germline gives CDR1 LNHNV, CDR2 YYDKDF (reference sequence). The junction had 5 bases not matched to a gene; V was cut back by 0 bases and J by 12 bases. CDR3 length: 13 residues. The CDR3, as DNA: TGTGCCACCAGCAGAGACGGCCGGGACAGGCAGTTCTTC. Translating it yields CATSRDGRDRQFF.

The rearrangement links TRBV2 to TRBJ2-7, with D perhaps matching TRBD2 (5 bases). From germline, CDR1 is SNHLY and CDR2 FYNNEI. CDR3 length equals 11 residues. The V end was cut by 8 bases, the J end by 5 bases, with 10 bases between. As DNA, the CDR3 is TGTGCCAGCCTCGGAGGCCACGAGCAGTACTTC. It codes for CASLGGHEQYF.

The chain uses TRBV12-5 and TRBJ2-1, with 8 positions matching TRBD2. The CDR3 covers 15 residues. The V segment lost 6 bases and the J segment 9 bases; nucleotides outside the gene matches: 13. Germline V gives CDR1 LGHNT, CDR2 FRNRAP. The CDR3 DNA reads TGTGCTAGTGGAGCCACTAATAGCGGGATGGGTGAGCAGTTCTTC. Translation gives CASGATNSGMGEQFF.

The chain uses TRBV5-1 and TRBJ1-2; the D gene is possibly TRBD1 (6 bases). Trimming removed 4 bases from V and 4 bases from J, with 14 bases in between. This CDR3 has 14 residues. CDR1 is SGHRS, CDR2 YFSETQ, per germline. The CDR3 region is CASSLQGGGYGYTF. Here the CDR3 DNA reads TGCGCCAGCAGCCTACAGGGCGGAGGCTATGGCTACACCTTC.

This chain connects TRBV5-4 to TRBJ1-1; 9 bases are a match to TRBD1. This CDR3 comprises 13 residues. Germline V gene data show CDR1 as SGHNT and CDR2 as YYREEE (reference sequence). Trimming at V came to 4 bases and at J to 11 bases, leaving 9 bases not matched to a gene. The CDR3 nucleotides read TGTGCCAGCAGCGCGGGACAGGGTAATACGGCTTTCTTT. It encodes CASSAGQGNTAFF.

The rearrangement links TRBV10-3 to TRBJ2-3; 7 bases match TRBD1. CDR3 length: 14 amino acids. Unmatched junction bases numbered 5, after V lost 6 bases and J lost 2 bases. Germline CDR1 ENHRY, CDR2 SYGVKD. CDR3 in amino acids: CAIRRGQDTDTQYF. The CDR3 DNA is TGTGCCATCAGGAGGGGGCAGGACACAGATACGCAGTATTTT.

The chain employs TRBV27 and TRBJ2-7; D may be TRBD1 (6 bases). The germline V and J ends were trimmed by 8 bases and 0 bases, with 8 bases remaining between them. The CDR3 has 12 amino acids. Germline CDR1 MNHEY, CDR2 SMNVEV (reference sequence). CDR3 nucleotides: TGTGCCAGCCGGGACAACTCCTACGAGCAGTACTTC. The encoded protein is CASRDNSYEQYF.

The chain joins TRBV19 to TRBJ1-2, with D tentatively TRBD1 (6 bases). The length of the CDR3 is 13 residues. Germline V CDR1 and CDR2: LNHDA, SQIVND (reference sequence). V lost 3 bases and J lost 5, with 10 bases in between. The CDR3 nucleotides are TGTGCCAGTAGTATCCAGGGGACATATGGCTACACCTTC. Residues: CASSIQGTYGYTF.

This chain uses TRBV2 with TRBJ2-5, with D tentatively TRBD1 (5 bases). Germline-derived CDR1 and CDR2 are SNHLY and FYNNEI. There are 11 residues in the CDR3. V lost 6 bases and J 7 bases, leaving 9 bases between the germline ends. The chain's CDR3 is CASSPRGTQYF. The CDR3 nucleotides read TGTGCCAGCAGCCCTAGGGGGACCCAGTACTTC.

This chain uses TRBV5-5 with TRBJ1-1, with no clear D. Germline assignment: CDR1 SGHKS and CDR2 YYEKEE (reference sequence). Between the trimmed V and J ends, which lost 9 bases and 1 base, there was a span of 13 bases. The CDR3 is 13 amino acids. The CDR3 loop reads CATKEGPNTEAFF. CDR3 nucleotides: TGTGCCACAAAGGAGGGCCCGAACACTGAAGCTTTCTTT.

This sequence joins TRBV7-9 and TRBJ1-1; no reliable D call. Germline assignment: CDR1 SEHNR and CDR2 FQNEAQ (reference sequence). The CDR3 loop spans 14 amino acids. V gave up 1 base and J gave up 3 bases, with 9 bases separating them. The CDR3 loop is CASSLGGKDTEAFF. The CDR3 DNA reads as TGTGCCAGCAGCTTAGGGGGTAAGGACACTGAAGCTTTCTTT.

This rearrangement joins TRBV6-5 to TRBJ2-5; D is ambiguous. The CDR3 length is 15 residues. Germline V lookup: CDR1 MNHEY, CDR2 SVGAGI. V dropped 2 bases and J dropped 5 bases, with 15 bases sitting between them. The CDR3 nucleotides are TGTGCCAGCAGTTACGGGCAGGCAGAGAGGGAGACCCAGTACTTC. Amino acid sequence: CASSYGQAERETQYF.

This CDR3 reads CASSSVSQDNEQFF. Written as DNA, the CDR3 is TGTGCCAGCAGTTCCGTATCACAGGACAATGAGCAGTTCTTC. The chain combines TRBV6-5 with TRBJ2-1, with D possibly TRBD1 on 5 matching bases. The CDR3 extends over 14 amino acids. V lost 4 bases and J lost 5, with 12 bases in between. CDR1 and CDR2 (germline): MNHEY, SVGAGI.

CDR3 amino acids: CASGIRRAEAFF. CDR3 sequence (DNA): TGTGCTAGTGGTATTAGAAGGGCTGAAGCTTTCTTT. This chain links TRBV12-5 with TRBJ1-1; D is unclear. Germline loops: CDR1 LGHNT, CDR2 FRNRAP. CDR3 length: 12 residues. The V and J ends lost 5 bases and 6 bases respectively, with 10 bases between them.

About this clone itself: A much bigger clone sits one base away, suggesting this may be a read error. The V call is TRBV6-4, the J call TRBJ2-3; TRBD2 aligns across 10 bases. The CDR3 totals 14 residues. The germline gives CDR1 MRHNA, CDR2 SNTAGT. V shed 5 bases and J 2 bases; nucleotides not matched to a gene: 1. The CDR3 reads CASSLAGDTDTQYF. The CDR3 DNA follows: TGTGCCAGCAGTCTAGCGGGAGACACAGATACGCAGTATTTT.

The rearrangement joins TRBV5-4 to TRBJ1-6, with a tentative D call TRBD1 (5 bases). CDR3 length equals 15 residues. Germline V gives CDR1 SGHNT, CDR2 YYREEE (reference sequence). Trimming removed 5 bases from V and 1 base from J, with 10 bases in between. As DNA, the CDR3 is TGTGCCAGCAGGTGGGGGATGTCCTATAATTCACCCCTCCACTTT. It translates to CASRWGMSYNSPLHF. Full variable domain (remainder filled in from reference TRBV5-4 and TRBJ1-6): ETGVTQSPTHLIKTRGQQVTLRCSSQSGHNTVSWYQQALGQGPQFIFQYYREEENGRGNFPPRFSGLQFPNYSSELNVNALELDDSALYLCASRWGMSYNSPLHFGNGTRLTVT.